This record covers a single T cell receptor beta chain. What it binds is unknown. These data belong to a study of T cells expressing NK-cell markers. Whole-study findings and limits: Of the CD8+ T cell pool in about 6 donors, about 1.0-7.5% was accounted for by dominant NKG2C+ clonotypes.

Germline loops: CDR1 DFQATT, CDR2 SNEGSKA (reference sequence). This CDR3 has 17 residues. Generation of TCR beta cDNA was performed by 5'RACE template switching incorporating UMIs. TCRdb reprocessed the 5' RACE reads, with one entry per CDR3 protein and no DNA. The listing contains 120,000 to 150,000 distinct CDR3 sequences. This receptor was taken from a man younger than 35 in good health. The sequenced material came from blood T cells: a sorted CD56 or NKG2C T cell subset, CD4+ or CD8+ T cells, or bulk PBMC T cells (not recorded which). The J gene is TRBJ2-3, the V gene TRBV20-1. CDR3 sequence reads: CSGSVAFWFWSTDTQYF.